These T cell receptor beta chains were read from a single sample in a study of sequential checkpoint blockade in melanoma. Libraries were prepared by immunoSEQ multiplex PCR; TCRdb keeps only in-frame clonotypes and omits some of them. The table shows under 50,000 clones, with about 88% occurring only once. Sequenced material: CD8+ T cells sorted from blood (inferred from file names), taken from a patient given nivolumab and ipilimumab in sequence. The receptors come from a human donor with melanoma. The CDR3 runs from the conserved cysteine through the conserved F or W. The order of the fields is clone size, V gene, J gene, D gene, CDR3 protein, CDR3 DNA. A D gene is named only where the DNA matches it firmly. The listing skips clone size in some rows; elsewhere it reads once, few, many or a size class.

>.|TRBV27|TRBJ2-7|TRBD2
CAASGLAGASEQYF
TGTGCCGCCTCGGGACTAGCGGGAGCTTCCGAGCAGTACTTC
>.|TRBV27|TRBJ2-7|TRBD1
CASSGTGVRIEQYF
TGTGCCAGCAGTGGGACAGGGGTTAGGATCGAGCAGTACTTC
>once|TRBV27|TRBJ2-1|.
CASSRQGGGYNEQFF
TGTGCCAGCAGCCGTCAGGGGGGAGGCTACAATGAGCAGTTCTTC
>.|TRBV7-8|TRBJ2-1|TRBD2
CASSPRTSGRRGEQFF
TGTGCCAGCAGCCCTAGGACTAGCGGGAGAAGGGGGGAGCAGTTCTTC
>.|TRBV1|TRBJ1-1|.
CTSSQETGPMNTEAFF
TGCACCAGCAGCCAAGAGACAGGGCCCATGAACACTGAAGCTTTCTTT
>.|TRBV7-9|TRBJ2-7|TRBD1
CASSYTGTGIDEQYF
TGTGCCAGCAGCTACACCGGGACAGGGATCGACGAGCAGTACTTC
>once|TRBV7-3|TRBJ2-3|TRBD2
CASRYSGSNTDTQYF
TGTGCCAGCAGATATAGCGGGAGTAACACAGATACGCAGTATTTT
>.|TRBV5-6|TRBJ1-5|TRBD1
CASSSGGGSLGPQHF
TGTGCCAGCAGCTCAGGGGGCGGGAGTCTCGGGCCCCAGCATTTT
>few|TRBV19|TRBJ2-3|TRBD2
CASSKGTRNTDTQYF
TGTGCCAGTAGCAAGGGGACTAGAAACACAGATACGCAGTATTTT
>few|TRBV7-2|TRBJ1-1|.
CASSPVSGTEAFF
TGTGCCAGCAGCCCTGTGAGTGGCACTGAAGCTTTCTTT
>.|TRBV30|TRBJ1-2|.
CAWSMVDTSYGYTF
TGTGCCTGGAGTATGGTGGACACTTCGTATGGCTACACCTTC
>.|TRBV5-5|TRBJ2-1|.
CASSQSGLSYNEQFF
TGTGCCAGCAGCCAGAGCGGGCTCTCCTACAATGAGCAGTTCTTC
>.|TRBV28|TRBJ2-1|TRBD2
CASSTWTSGRGNEQFF
TGTGCCAGCAGTACCTGGACTAGCGGGAGAGGGAATGAGCAGTTCTTC
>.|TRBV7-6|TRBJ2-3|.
CASSLELLGTDTQYF
TGTGCCAGCAGCTTAGAACTACTAGGCACAGATACGCAGTATTTT
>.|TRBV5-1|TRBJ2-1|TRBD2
CASSLASGIGMNEQFF
TGCGCCAGCAGCTTAGCTAGCGGGATTGGGATGAATGAGCAGTTCTTC
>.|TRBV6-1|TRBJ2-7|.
CASSEWSQPYTYEQYF
TGTGCCAGCAGTGAATGGTCACAGCCTTATACCTACGAGCAGTACTTC
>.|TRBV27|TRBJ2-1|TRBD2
CASSLAGSGVSYNEQFF
TGTGCCAGCAGTCTAGCGGGAAGCGGGGTCTCCTACAATGAGCAGTTCTTC
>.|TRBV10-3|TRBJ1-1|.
CAISEGGMNTEAFF
TGTGCCATCAGTGAAGGAGGGATGAACACTGAAGCTTTCTTT
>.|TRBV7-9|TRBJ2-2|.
CASSLLSGELFF
TGTGCCAGCAGCTTATTGAGCGGGGAGCTGTTTTTT
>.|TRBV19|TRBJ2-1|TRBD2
CASSIMGLAGDPEQFF
TGTGCCAGTAGTATAATGGGACTAGCGGGAGACCCTGAGCAGTTCTTC
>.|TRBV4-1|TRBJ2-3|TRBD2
CASSLSGRAGTDTQYF
TGCGCCAGCAGCCTTAGCGGGAGGGCCGGCACAGATACGCAGTATTTT
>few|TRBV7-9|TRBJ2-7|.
CASSRRRVLFVPPYEQYF
TGTGCCAGCAGCCGCCGTCGGGTTTTGTTCGTGCCCCCCTACGAGCAGTACTTC
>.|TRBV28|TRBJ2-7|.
CASSFRPYEQYF
TGTGCCAGCAGTTTCAGGCCCTACGAGCAGTACTTC
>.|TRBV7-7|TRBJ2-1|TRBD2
CASSLVYGPSGALNEQFF
TGTGCCAGCAGCTTAGTCTACGGGCCTAGCGGAGCCCTCAATGAGCAGTTCTTC
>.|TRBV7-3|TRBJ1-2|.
CASSLSAGMGYTF
TGTGCCAGCAGCTTAAGTGCGGGTATGGGCTACACCTTC
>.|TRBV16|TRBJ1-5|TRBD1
CASSHRQGWANQPQHF
TGTGCCAGCAGCCACCGACAGGGGTGGGCCAATCAGCCCCAGCATTTT
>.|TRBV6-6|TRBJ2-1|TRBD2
CASRPGTSDNEQFF
TGTGCCAGCAGACCCGGGACTAGCGATAATGAGCAGTTCTTC
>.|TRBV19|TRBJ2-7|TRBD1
CASSMVGTGANEQYF
TGTGCCAGTAGTATGGTCGGGACAGGGGCCAACGAGCAGTACTTC
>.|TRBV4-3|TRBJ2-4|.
CASSPGTLAKNIQYF
TGCGCCAGCAGCCCAGGGACACTAGCCAAAAACATTCAGTACTTC
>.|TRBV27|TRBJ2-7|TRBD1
CASSLDGTGNEQYF
TGTGCCAGCAGTTTGGACGGGACAGGGAACGAGCAGTACTTC
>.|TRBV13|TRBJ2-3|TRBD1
CASSFRGSTDTQYF
TGTGCCAGCAGCTTCAGGGGGAGCACAGATACGCAGTATTTT
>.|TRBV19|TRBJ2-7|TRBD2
CASSDTGLAGGYEQYF
TGTGCCAGTAGTGACACGGGACTAGCGGGGGGCTACGAGCAGTACTTC